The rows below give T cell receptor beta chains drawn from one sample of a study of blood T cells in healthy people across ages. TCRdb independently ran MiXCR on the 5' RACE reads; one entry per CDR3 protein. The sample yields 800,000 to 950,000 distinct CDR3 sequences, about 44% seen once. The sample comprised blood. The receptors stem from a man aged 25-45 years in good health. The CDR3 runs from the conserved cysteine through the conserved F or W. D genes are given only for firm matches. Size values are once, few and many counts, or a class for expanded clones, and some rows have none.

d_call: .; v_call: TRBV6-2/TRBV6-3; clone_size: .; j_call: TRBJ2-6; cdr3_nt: TGTGCCACGACGGGGGCCAACGTCCTGACTTTC; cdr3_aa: CATTGANVLTF
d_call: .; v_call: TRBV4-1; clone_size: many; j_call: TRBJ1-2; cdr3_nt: TGCGCCAGCAGCCTCGGACAGAGCCTCTATGGCTACACCTTC; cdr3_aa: CASSLGQSLYGYTF
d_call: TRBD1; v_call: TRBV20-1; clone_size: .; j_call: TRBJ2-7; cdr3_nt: TGCAGTGCTAGAGTCAGGGGACAGAACGAGCAGTACTTC; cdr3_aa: CSARVRGQNEQYF
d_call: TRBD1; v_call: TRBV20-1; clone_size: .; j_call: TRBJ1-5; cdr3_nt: TGCAGTGCTAGAGACGCAGGGGGTTTTAATCAGCCCCAGCATTTT; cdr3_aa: CSARDAGGFNQPQHF
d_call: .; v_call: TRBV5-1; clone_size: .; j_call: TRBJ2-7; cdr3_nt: TGCGCCAGCAGCTTGGCATCCGGGGCCTCCTACAATGAGCAGTACTTC; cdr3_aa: CASSLASGASYNEQYF
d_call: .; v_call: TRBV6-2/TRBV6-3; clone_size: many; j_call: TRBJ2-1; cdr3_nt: TGTGCCAGCAGTTCCAATGAGCAGTTCTTC; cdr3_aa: CASSSNEQFF
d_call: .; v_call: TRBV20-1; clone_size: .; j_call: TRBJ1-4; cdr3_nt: TGCAGTGCTAGCAGGGATGATGAAAAACTGTTTTTT; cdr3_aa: CSASRDDEKLFF
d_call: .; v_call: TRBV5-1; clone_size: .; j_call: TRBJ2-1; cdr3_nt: TGCGCCAGCGCCTCCCCGAATGAGCAGTTCTTC; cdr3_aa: CASASPNEQFF
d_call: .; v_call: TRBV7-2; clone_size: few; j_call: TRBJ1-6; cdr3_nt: TGTGCCAGCAGTTCCCATAATTCACCCCTCCACTTT; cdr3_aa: CASSSHNSPLHF
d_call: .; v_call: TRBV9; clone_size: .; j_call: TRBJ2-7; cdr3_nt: TGTGCCAACAGCGTAGGAGACGGGAGTTACTACGAGCAGTACTTC; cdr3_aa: CANSVGDGSYYEQYF
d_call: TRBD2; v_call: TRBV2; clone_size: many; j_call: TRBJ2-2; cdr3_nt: TGTGCCAGCGGGACTAGCGGGGGGGCTCGGACCGGGGAGCTGTTTTTT; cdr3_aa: CASGTSGGARTGELFF
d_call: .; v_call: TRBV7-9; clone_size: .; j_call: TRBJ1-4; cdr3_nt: TGTGCCAGCAGCACCTTTTCCGGGGGGTTAATGGCAACTAATGAAAAACTGTTTTTT; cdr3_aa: CASSTFSGGLMATNEKLFF
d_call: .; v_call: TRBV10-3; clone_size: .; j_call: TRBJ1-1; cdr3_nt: TGTGCCATCAGTGGTTCGGGTACCCACACTGAAGCTTTCTTT; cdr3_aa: CAISGSGTHTEAFF
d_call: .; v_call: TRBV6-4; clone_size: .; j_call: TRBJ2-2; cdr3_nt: TGTGCCAGCAGTGTGAGGGGAGAGACCGGGGAGCTGTTTTTT; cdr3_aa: CASSVRGETGELFF
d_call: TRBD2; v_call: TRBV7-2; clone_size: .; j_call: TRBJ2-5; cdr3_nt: TGTGCCAGCAGCTTAGTATCTAGCGGGGGAGTGGAGACCCAGTACTTC; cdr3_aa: CASSLVSSGGVETQYF
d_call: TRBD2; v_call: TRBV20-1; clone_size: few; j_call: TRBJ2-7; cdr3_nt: TGCAGTGCTAGAGATCAGGAAGCGGGGAGGAGCTCCTACGAGCAGTACTTC; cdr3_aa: CSARDQEAGRSSYEQYF
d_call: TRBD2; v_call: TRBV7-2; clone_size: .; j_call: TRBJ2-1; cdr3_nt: TGTGCCAGCAGCTTAGCGGGCGGGGGGGTCTACAATGAGCAGTTCTTC; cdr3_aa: CASSLAGGGVYNEQFF
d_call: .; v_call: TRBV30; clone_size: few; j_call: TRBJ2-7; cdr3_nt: TGTGCCTGGACCCCCCTGGGGGGCTTTAGCGAGCAGTACTTC; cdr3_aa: CAWTPLGGFSEQYF
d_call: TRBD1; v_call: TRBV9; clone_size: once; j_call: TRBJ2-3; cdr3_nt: TGTGCCAGCAGCGTAGTACGGGGACAGGGCACAGATACGCAGTATTTT; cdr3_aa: CASSVVRGQGTDTQYF
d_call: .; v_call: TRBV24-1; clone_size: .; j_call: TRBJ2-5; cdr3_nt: TGTGCCCCTACGAGGGGACTGTTGTACCAAGAGACCCAGTACTTC; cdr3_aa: CAPTRGLLYQETQYF
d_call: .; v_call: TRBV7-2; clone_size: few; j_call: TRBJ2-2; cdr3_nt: TGTGCCAGCAGCTTAGATCCGGGAACCGGGGAGCTGTTTTTT; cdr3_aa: CASSLDPGTGELFF
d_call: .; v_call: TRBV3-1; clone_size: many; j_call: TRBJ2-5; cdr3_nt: TGTGCCAGCAGCCCCACAGGATACCGGGAGACCCAGTACTTC; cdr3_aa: CASSPTGYRETQYF
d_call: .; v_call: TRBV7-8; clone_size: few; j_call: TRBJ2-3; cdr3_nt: TGTGCCAGCAGCATGGAACGTTTCACAGATACGCAGTATTTT; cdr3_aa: CASSMERFTDTQYF
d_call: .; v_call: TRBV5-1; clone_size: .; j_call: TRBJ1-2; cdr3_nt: TGCGTCAGCAGCTTCTTTACAGGGAGGCACTATGGCTACACCTTC; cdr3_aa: CVSSFFTGRHYGYTF
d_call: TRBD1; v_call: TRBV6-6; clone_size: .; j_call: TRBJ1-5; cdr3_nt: TGTGCCAGCAGTACCGGGACAGTTGGTAATCAGCCCCAGCATTTT; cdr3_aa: CASSTGTVGNQPQHF
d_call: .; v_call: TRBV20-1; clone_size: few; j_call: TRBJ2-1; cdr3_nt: TGCAGTGCTAGGCCACAGAGCAGGACAGCTCTTAATGAGCAGTTCTTC; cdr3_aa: CSARPQSRTALNEQFF
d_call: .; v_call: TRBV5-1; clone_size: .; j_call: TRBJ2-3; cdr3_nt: TGCGCCAGCAGCTCGGAGGGGGGCAGCACAGATACGCAGTATTTT; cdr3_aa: CASSSEGGSTDTQYF
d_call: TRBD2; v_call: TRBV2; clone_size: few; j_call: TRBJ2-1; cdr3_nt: TGTGCCAGCACGGAACTAGCGGTTACGGGAGGCAATGAGCAGTTCTTC; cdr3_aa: CASTELAVTGGNEQFF
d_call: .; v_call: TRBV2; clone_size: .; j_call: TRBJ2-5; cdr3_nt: TGTGCCAGCAGTGACAGGCGATCCTCCTACAATGAGCAGTACTTC; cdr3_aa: CASSDRRSSYNEQYF
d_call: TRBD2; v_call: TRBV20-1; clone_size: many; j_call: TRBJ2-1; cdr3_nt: TGCAGTGCTCCCCGGGGGGAGAGGAATGAGCAGTTCTTC; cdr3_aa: CSAPRGERNEQFF
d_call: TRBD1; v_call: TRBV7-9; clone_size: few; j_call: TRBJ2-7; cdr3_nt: TGTGCCAGCAGCTTAGATGACAGGGGGGACGAGCAGTACTTC; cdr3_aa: CASSLDDRGDEQYF
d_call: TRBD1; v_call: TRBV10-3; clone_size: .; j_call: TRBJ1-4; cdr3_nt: TGTGCCATCAGTGAGTCGACAGGGGCGAGTGAAAAACTGTTTTTT; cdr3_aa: CAISESTGASEKLFF
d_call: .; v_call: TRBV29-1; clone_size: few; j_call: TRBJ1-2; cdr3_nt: TGCAGCGTTGACACAGGGCGGGTTGTTACTGGCTACACCTTC; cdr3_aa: CSVDTGRVVTGYTF
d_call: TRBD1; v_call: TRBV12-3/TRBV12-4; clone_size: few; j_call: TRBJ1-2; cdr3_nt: TGTGCCAGCAGCCTCCGGGACAGGGGCCCGTCCTATGGCTACACCTTC; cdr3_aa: CASSLRDRGPSYGYTF
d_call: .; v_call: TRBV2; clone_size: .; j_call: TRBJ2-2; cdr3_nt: TGTGCCAGCAGTGTGGAGGGGGGCCCCGGGGAGCTGTTTTTT; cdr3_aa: CASSVEGGPGELFF
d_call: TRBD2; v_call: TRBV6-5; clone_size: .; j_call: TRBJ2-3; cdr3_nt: TGTGCCAGCAGTATCGTAGCGGGGGGGACAGATACGCAGTATTTT; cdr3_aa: CASSIVAGGTDTQYF
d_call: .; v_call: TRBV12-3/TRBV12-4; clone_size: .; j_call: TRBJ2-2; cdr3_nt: TGTGCCAGCAGTTCTACAGGGTACACCGGGGAGCTGTTTTTT; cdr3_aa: CASSSTGYTGELFF
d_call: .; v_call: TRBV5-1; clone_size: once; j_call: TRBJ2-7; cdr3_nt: TGCGCCAGCAGCTTTCTTACAGACCGCTCCTACGAGCAGTACTTC; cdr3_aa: CASSFLTDRSYEQYF
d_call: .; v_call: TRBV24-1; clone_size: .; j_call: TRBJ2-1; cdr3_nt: TGTGCCACCAGTGACCGGGACCCTTACAATGAGCAGTTCTTC; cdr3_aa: CATSDRDPYNEQFF
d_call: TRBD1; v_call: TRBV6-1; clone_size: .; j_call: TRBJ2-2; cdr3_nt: TGTGCCAGCAGTCTAGGGGGCCGGATGACCGGGAAGCTGTTTTTT; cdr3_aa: CASSLGGRMTGKLFF
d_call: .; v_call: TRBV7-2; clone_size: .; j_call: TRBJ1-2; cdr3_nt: TGTGCCAGCAGCTTAGGGAAGCAACCCTATAACTATGGCTACACCTTC; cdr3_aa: CASSLGKQPYNYGYTF
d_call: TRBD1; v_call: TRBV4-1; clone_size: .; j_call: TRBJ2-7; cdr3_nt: TGCGCCAGCAGCCAAGATCCAGGGGGCGTACCCCCCTACGAGCAGTACTTC; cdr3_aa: CASSQDPGGVPPYEQYF
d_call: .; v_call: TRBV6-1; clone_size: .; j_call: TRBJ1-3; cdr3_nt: TGTGCCAGCAGTGAACAGGGGATCGGGAACACCATATATTTT; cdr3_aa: CASSEQGIGNTIYF